The 11 T cell receptor beta chains below all came from one sample that was sequenced in a study of T cell repertoires in cytomegalovirus infection. Their recognized antigens are unknown. Using its own MiXCR run on the reads, TCRdb lists one record per CDR3 protein. The sample contains just over 450,000 distinct CDR3 sequences, under 55% of which appear only once. The specimen was cultured PBMCs, collected from culture after CMV antigen stimulation. These TCRs come from a human donor in good health (CMV status not recorded). Some clones in this sample may be carry-over from other donors' samples.

The chain is built from TRBV7-9 and TRBJ2-2, with 9 bases matching TRBD1. J was trimmed by 2 bases and V by 3 bases; bases with no gene match: 7. Germline-derived CDR1 and CDR2 are SEHNR and FQNEAQ (reference sequence). The length of the CDR3 is 17 residues. The DNA of the CDR3 is TGTGCCAGCAGCTTTCCTAGGGGACAGGGAAACACCGGGGAGCTGTTTTTT. Translation: CASSFPRGQGNTGELFF.

The sample holds many counts of this clonotype. The gene calls are TRBV7-2 and TRBJ1-3; TRBD1 might be the D (5 bases). The CDR3 spans 17 residues. The germline V gene has CDR1 SGHTA and CDR2 FQGNSA. Trimming shortened V by 0 bases and J by 2 bases, and 14 bases separated the two germline ends. The CDR3 bases are TGTGCCAGCAGCTTAGCGACCCCCAGGGAAACTGGAAACACCATATATTTT. Translated: CASSLATPRETGNTIYF. The variable domain in full, with the rest retrieved from reference TRBV7-2 and TRBJ1-3, is GAGVSQSPSNKVTEKGKDVELRCDPISGHTALYWYRQSLGQGLEFLIYFQGNSAPDKSGLPSDRFSAERTGGSVSTLTIQRTQQEDSAVYLCASSLATPRETGNTIYFGEGSWLTVV.

This clonotype appeared a few times. The chain joins TRBV6-2 or TRBV6-3 to TRBJ2-7, with D unresolved. Germline CDR1 MNHEY, CDR2 SVGEGT. V gave up 6 bases and J gave up 3 bases, with 15 bases separating them. The CDR3 extends over 14 amino acids. DNA of the CDR3: TGTGCCAGCAGCCAGACCCTACGGAACTACGAGCAGTACTTC. It encodes CASSQTLRNYEQYF.

This clonotype was detected many times. The chain combines TRBV7-2 with TRBJ2-1, with 8 nucleotides matching TRBD2. CDR3 length equals 17 residues. V lost 3 bases to trimming and J lost 9 bases; unmatched junction nucleotides: 16. CDR1 is SGHTA and CDR2 is FQGNSA in the germline V gene. In nucleotides, the CDR3 is TGTGCCAGCAGCTTTCTACCGGGACTAGAGGACGGTAGTGAGCAGTTCTTC. It specifies CASSFLPGLEDGSEQFF.

This chain connects TRBV7-9 to TRBJ1-1; the D is unclear. Germline lookup yields CDR1 SEHNR and CDR2 FQNEAQ (reference sequence). The CDR3 covers 15 residues. The V end was cut by 4 bases, the J end by 7 bases, with 19 bases between. As DNA, the CDR3 is TGTGCCAGCAGCTCGACGTCTCCGACGGAAGTTGAAGCTTTCTTT. This gives the protein CASSSTSPTEVEAFF.

The chain has TRBV6-2 or TRBV6-3 and TRBJ2-5; 14 bases align to TRBD2. Losses at the gene ends were 6 bases for V and 5 bases for J; bases not matched to a gene: 8. From germline, CDR1 is MNHEY and CDR2 SVGEGT. The length of the CDR3 is 16 residues. CDR3 DNA: TGTGCCAGCAGGTCCAGACTAGCGGGGGGGCAGGAGACCCAGTACTTC. It is translated as CASRSRLAGGQETQYF.

This chain links TRBV19 with TRBJ1-1, with D possibly TRBD1 on 6 matching bases. Trimming cost V 7 bases and J 2 bases, with 17 bases left between them. CDR3 length equals 15 residues. Germline V gene data show CDR1 as LNHDA and CDR2 as SQIVND (reference sequence). Written as DNA, the CDR3 is TGTGCCAGTACCTCCCCGGGACACCACAACACTGAAGCTTTCTTT. It translates to CASTSPGHHNTEAFF.

The chain joins TRBV6-1 to TRBJ2-1; D perhaps matches TRBD1 (6 bases). Deletions cut 7 bases from V and 1 base from J, with 11 bases between. The CDR3 sequence is 14 residues long. Germline CDR1 and CDR2: MNHNS and SASEGT. The CDR3 reads CASTYRASYNEQFF. The DNA of the CDR3 is TGTGCCAGCACCTACAGGGCATCCTACAATGAGCAGTTCTTC.

The rearrangement uses TRBV7-2 and TRBJ2-5, with D possibly matching TRBD1 (6 bases). This CDR3 is 14 amino acids long. Germline V CDR1 and CDR2: SGHTA, FQGNSA. Deletions cut 1 base from V and 4 bases from J, with 10 bases between. The CDR3 spells CASSLVQGSETQYF. The CDR3 region has the DNA TGTGCCAGCAGCTTAGTGCAGGGGTCAGAGACCCAGTACTTC.

CDR3 in amino acids: CASSSIGSPVFNEQFF. The CDR3 nucleotides are TGTGCCAGCAGCTCCATCGGAAGTCCGGTATTCAATGAGCAGTTCTTC. This rearrangement joins TRBV7-8 to TRBJ2-1; D remains ambiguous. Germline CDR1 SGHVS, CDR2 FQNEAQ. The length of the CDR3 is 16 residues. V was shortened by 4 bases and J by 6 bases, with 19 bases between the two germline ends.

The rearrangement joins TRBV20-1 to TRBJ1-1, with TRBD1 identical over 8 bases. This CDR3 contains 17 residues. The germline CDR1 and CDR2 sequences are DFQATT and SNEGSKA (reference sequence). With 0 bases clipped from V and 3 bases from J, the junction kept 12 bases outside the gene matches. The CDR3 spells CSARDPTGGGFHTEAFF. For the CDR3, the DNA is TGCAGTGCTAGAGATCCTACAGGGGGAGGTTTTCACACTGAAGCTTTCTTT.